This T cell receptor (beta chain) stems from a study of shared clonotypes between healthy human individuals. Study overall: Two women and a few men aged 18 to 49 served as donors.

Adults of Caucasian background living in Nashville, Tennessee made up all donors. The assay used deep level. Here immunoSEQ multiplex PCR was the method, and the copy in TCRdb shows in-frame clones only, minus some. The sample records over a million clones, around 97% being singletons. CDR3 length: 15 amino acids. The V end lost 4 bases, the J end lost 9 bases, and 18 bases lay between the germline ends. Germline V gene sequence: CDR1 MGHDK, CDR2 SYGVNS. The receptor comes from a man aged 25 to 45 in good health. The chain recombines TRBV25-1 with TRBJ2-2; D not resolved. Sequences were obtained from naive CD4+ T cells sorted from blood. The subset: CD45RA+ positively selected. CDR3 DNA: TGTGCCAGCAGTGGTAATGGCCAGGTCCACCGGGAGCTGTTTTTT. Protein sequence: CASSGNGQVHRELFF.